This entry features one TCR beta chain sequence. Measured with immunoSEQ multiplex PCR; TCRdb has only the in-frame clones, and not every one. The profile shows more than 15,000 clones, 85% of them singletons. The sample belongs to a study of blood T cell repertoires in COVID-19. This CDR3 has 15 amino acids. Trimming took 6 bases from V and 5 from J, leaving 16 bases between them. Germline V CDR1 and CDR2: MNHEY, SVGAGI. The sequence was collected from a human donor with active COVID-19. The donor label of this sample is uncertain. The chain carries TRBV6-5 and TRBJ1-4; no clear D. Sequenced material: peripheral blood. The CDR3 DNA reads TGTGCCAGCAGCCCGACAAGCCGGCTCAATGAAAAACTGTTTTTT. Translating it yields CASSPTSRLNEKLFF.